Below are 4 T cell receptor beta chains sequenced from a single sample in a study of shared clonotypes between healthy human individuals. Clones were sequenced by immunoSEQ multiplex PCR, and TCRdb holds only the in-frame ones, with some missing. The table has 2,100,000 or so clones, approximately 95% seen once. Sequencing was performed on naive CD4+ T cells sorted from blood. Subset noted: CD45RA+ positively selected. Receptors were obtained from a man between 18 and 29 years old in good health.

The J gene is TRBJ1-4, the V gene TRBV28; 10 bases fit TRBD1. The trim removed 6 bases at V and 8 bases at J, leaving 6 bases unmatched. The germline V gene has CDR1 MDHEN and CDR2 SYDVKM. This CDR3 spans 14 amino acids. The CDR3 here is CASSAGTGVEKLFF. CDR3 nucleotide sequence: TGTGCCAGCAGCGCCGGGACAGGGGTGGAAAAACTGTTTTTT.

The V and J genes are TRBV5-1 and TRBJ2-7; 12 nucleotides align to TRBD2. The CDR3 runs 15 residues. The germline V gene encodes CDR1 SGHRS and CDR2 YFSETQ. Germline trimming cut 4 bases from V and 5 bases from J; bases unmatched to any gene: 7. CDR3 in DNA: TGCGCCAGCAGCGAAGGACTAGCGGGGATAAACGAGCAGTACTTC. Protein: CASSEGLAGINEQYF.

This clone has more than one count but fewer than ten. The genes are TRBV19 and TRBJ1-2; D might be TRBD1 (6 bases). Trimming stripped 10 bases from V and 6 bases from J, with 15 bases between. Germline-derived CDR1 and CDR2 are LNHDA and SQIVND (reference sequence). This CDR3 region has 12 residues. This chain's CDR3 is CATTGQGNGYTF. For the CDR3, the DNA is TGTGCCACCACTGGCCAGGGGAATGGCTACACCTTC. Together with reference TRBV19 and TRBJ1-2, the CDR3 gives the full variable domain: DGGITQSPKYLFRKEGQNVTLSCEQNLNHDAMYWYRQDPGQGLRLIYYSQIVNDFQKGDIAEGYSVSREKKESFPLTVTSAQKNPTAFYLCATTGQGNGYTFGSGTRLTVV.

J is TRBJ1-2 and V is TRBV4-1; 11 nucleotides align to TRBD1. The length of the CDR3 is 16 residues. The ends lost 4 bases at V and 3 bases at J; junction bases unmatched: 7. Germline CDR1 and CDR2: MGHRA and YSYEKL. CDR3 coding DNA: TGCGCCAGCAGCCCGGCCGGGACAGGGGGAGACTATGGCTACACCTTC. Translating gives CASSPAGTGGDYGYTF.